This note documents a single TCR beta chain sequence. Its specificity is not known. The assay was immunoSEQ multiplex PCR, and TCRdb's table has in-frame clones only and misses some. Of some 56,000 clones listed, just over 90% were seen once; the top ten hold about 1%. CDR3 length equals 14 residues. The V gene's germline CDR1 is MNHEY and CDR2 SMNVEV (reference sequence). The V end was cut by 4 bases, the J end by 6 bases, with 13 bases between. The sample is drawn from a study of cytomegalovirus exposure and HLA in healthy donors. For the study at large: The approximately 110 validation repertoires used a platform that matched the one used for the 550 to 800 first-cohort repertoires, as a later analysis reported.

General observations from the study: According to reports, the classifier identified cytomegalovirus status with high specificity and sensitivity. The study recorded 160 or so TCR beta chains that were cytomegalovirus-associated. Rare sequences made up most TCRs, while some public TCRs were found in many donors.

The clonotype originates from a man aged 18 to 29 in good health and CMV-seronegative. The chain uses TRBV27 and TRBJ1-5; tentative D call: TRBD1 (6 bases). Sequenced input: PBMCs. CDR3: CASSSLGGGQPQHF. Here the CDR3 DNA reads TGTGCCAGCAGTTCCTTAGGGGGGGGTCAGCCCCAGCATTTT.